The source of this T cell receptor beta chain is a study of blood T cell repertoires in COVID-19. The assay was immunoSEQ multiplex PCR, and TCRdb's table has in-frame clones only and misses some. The profile shows approximately 240,000 clones, around 85% of them singletons. In germline, CDR1 is SGHRS, CDR2 YFSETQ. V lost 2 bases to trimming and J lost 5 bases, with 7 bases between them. The CDR3 length is 12 residues. Sequenced input: peripheral blood. The sequence derives from a woman in her sixties with active or convalescent COVID-19. The V and J genes are TRBV5-1 and TRBJ2-5, with a tentative D call TRBD2 (5 bases). CDR3 sequence reads: CASSFRRETQYF. For the CDR3, the DNA is TGCGCCAGCAGCTTTCGGAGGGAGACCCAGTACTTC. Supplemented by reference TRBV5-1 and TRBJ2-5, the full variable domain reads KAGVTQTPRYLIKTRGQQVTLSCSPISGHRSVSWYQQTPGQGLQFLFEYFSETQRNKGNFPGRFSGRQFSNSRSEMNVSTLELGDSALYLCASSFRRETQYFGPGTRLLVL.